This T cell receptor (beta chain) was sequenced in a study of blood T cell repertoires in COVID-19 (dated by TCRdb to the early 2020s). In terms of the full investigation: Samples from collaborators originated in the United States, Italy and Spain and spanned both the acute and convalescent phases of COVID-19. The dataset comprised deeply sampled blood TCRbeta repertoires from subjects exposed to, actively infected with, or recovered from COVID-19. The samples were drawn from the first 160 participants of the ongoing ImmuneRACE study and from under 1,500 subjects provided by 6 global collaborators. Where HLA class I and class II types were available, the types were taken from metadata supplied by the sample provider, not from assay-based typing. Sample metadata almost always included a de-identified subject ID, COVID-19 status, age in years and sex. The repertoires were released in a freely available public database meant as a resource for research on the immune response to SARS-CoV-2. The prospective study material was composed of cDNA or gDNA derived from T cells, B-cell-depleted T cells, or PBMCs. Findings and caveats that apply to the study as a whole: Clinical and demographic metadata were provided uncurated, with the amount varying by source and participant.

TCRbeta CDR3 regions were amplified from genomic DNA by means of the immunoSEQ Assay, a bias-controlled multiplex PCR. The study's processing was this. The number of nucleated cells in each sample was estimated from the amplification of reference gene primers within the assay. To quantify the absolute abundance of each unique TCRbeta CDR3 rearrangement, sequence reads were collapsed and filtered. Productive Simpson clonality was computed per sample as the square root of Simpson's diversity index over productive rearrangements. What TCRdb holds here is the immuneACCESS table cut down to in-frame rearrangements. Part of the clones is not present; checked against another copy, under half of the missing clones reflect an unresolved V gene, and the others are unexplained. That table is the source of V, J and clone size, and D and trimming were worked out from the DNA. The sample data list about 210,000 clones, and less than 85% of these were observed just once. Approximately 19% of the sample is taken by the ten largest.

Counted from cysteine to phenylalanine, this CDR3 has 15 amino acids. The sequence is cut down to CDR3 DNA, 45 bases in frame from base 1. From V the trimming removes 5 bases and from J it removes 6 bases, while the gene matches leave 12 bases of the junction unaccounted for. The germline V gene specifies SGHTA as CDR1 and FQGTGA as CDR2. Participants in the prospective study were aged roughly 18 to 100 years, lived in about two dozen United States geographic areas, and enrolled through a virtual design. To assign participants to cohorts, the prospective study relied on clinical history that participants themselves reported in a screening survey and a study questionnaire. Recovered participants in ImmuneRACE Cohort 3 were defined by two consecutive negative NP/OP PCR tests, clearance by a healthcare professional, or resolution of symptoms. Each participant in the prospective study had whole blood, serum and a nasopharyngeal or oropharyngeal swab collected by mobile phlebotomists. Additional blood draws and questionnaires over an approximately two-month period could optionally be provided by prospective study participants. Before DNA extraction, prospective study blood samples were shipped either frozen or at room temperature.

In this sample, this clone turned up a few times. What this receptor recognizes is not known. The input lacks base qualities; no much larger clone sits a single base away. The specimen sequenced was PBMCs or T cells enriched from blood (not recorded which). The clonotype comes from a middle-aged man who had recovered from COVID-19. The chain is assembled from TRBV7-3 and TRBJ1-1; 7 central bases correspond to TRBD1. The DNA sequence is as follows: TGTGCCAGCAGCCCGGGGGGGACAGCACAGGCTGAAGCTTTCTTT. It codes for CASSPGGTAQAEAFF.